The 18 T cell receptor beta chains below come from one sample, sequenced in a study of T cell repertoires in cytomegalovirus infection. TCRdb processed the reads anew with MiXCR; each CDR3 protein has one entry. The top ten clones hold 18% of a sample with about 150,000 distinct CDR3 sequences, 15% to 20% of them seen once. Material: CD8+ T cells from PBMCs. These receptor sequences come from a human donor in good health (CMV status not recorded). Some clones in this sample may be carry-over from other donors' samples.

This clonotype was detected ten times or more. V usage is TRBV7-6 and J usage is TRBJ2-1; TRBD2 matches 8 bases. V was pared by 1 base and J by 8 bases, with 7 bases of the junction left unmatched. The CDR3 totals 15 residues. CDR1 SGHVS and CDR2 FNYEAQ come from the germline V gene. CDR3 residues: CASSLGAGGFDEQFF. The DNA of the CDR3 is TGTGCCAGCAGCTTAGGTGCGGGGGGCTTCGATGAGCAGTTCTTC. The variable domain in full, with the rest retrieved from reference TRBV7-6 and TRBJ2-1, is GAGVSQSPRYKVTKRGQDVALRCDPISGHVSLYWYRQALGQGPEFLTYFNYEAQQDKSGLPNDRFSAERPEGSISTLTIQRTEQRDSAMYRCASSLGAGGFDEQFFGPGTRLTVL.

CDR3 DNA: TGTGCCAGCAGCTTGGCCGCAAGCTCCTACGAGCAGTACTTC. It yields the protein CASSLAASSYEQYF. This rearrangement joins TRBV5-6 to TRBJ2-7; D not certain. Germline assignment: CDR1 SGHDT and CDR2 YYEEEE. This CDR3 contains 14 residues. Between the trimmed V and J ends, which lost 0 bases and 0 bases, there was a span of 7 bases.

This clonotype was observed a few times. This rearrangement joins TRBV6-4 to TRBJ2-1; D might be TRBD1 or TRBD2, each matching 6 bases. V was shortened by 6 bases and J by 8 bases, with 17 bases between the two germline ends. The germline CDR1 and CDR2 sequences are MRHNA and SNTAGT. The CDR3 sequence is 14 residues long. CDR3 sequence (DNA): TGTGCCAGCAGCGCTCTAGGGGGAGGCGATGAGCAGTTCTTC. Encoded protein: CASSALGGGDEQFF.

This chain uses TRBV7-2 with TRBJ1-6; 8 nucleotides match TRBD1. The J segment lost 6 bases and the V segment lost 2 bases, leaving 3 bases of the junction unmatched. CDR3 length: 15 amino acids. Germline V lookup: CDR1 SGHTA, CDR2 FQGNSA. The CDR3 nucleotides read TGTGCCAGCAGCTTATCAGGGGGCGGTAATTCACCCCTCCACTTT. It encodes CASSLSGGGNSPLHF.

The chain uses TRBV11-2 and TRBJ2-7, with D uncertain. V was trimmed by 3 bases and J by 5 bases, leaving 8 bases between them. CDR1 SGHAT and CDR2 FQNNGV come from the germline V gene. CDR3 length: 12 residues. CDR3 coding DNA: TGTGCCAGCAGCTTTGGTAAACACGAGCAGTACTTC. This encodes CASSFGKHEQYF.

The V call is TRBV6-1, the J call TRBJ1-1; D unclear. The CDR3 loop spans 12 amino acids. V shed 8 bases and J shed 5 bases, with 12 bases lying between them. Germline CDR1 and CDR2: MNHNS and SASEGT. The CDR3 reads CASPRGDTEAFF. CDR3 in DNA: TGTGCCAGCCCTCGGGGAGATACTGAAGCTTTCTTT.

This chain joins TRBV6-2 or TRBV6-3 and TRBJ2-7; no definite D call. Germline V CDR1 and CDR2: MNHEY, SVGEGT. V was cut by 10 bases and J by 4 bases, with 14 bases left in between. The CDR3 consists of 12 residues. CDR3 protein: CATHDLKYEQYF. The CDR3 coding sequence is TGTGCCACTCACGACTTGAAATACGAGCAGTACTTC.

There are a few counts of this clonotype. V gene TRBV7-3 combines with J gene TRBJ2-3, with D possibly matching TRBD1 (6 bases). V lost 1 base and J 6 bases, leaving 17 bases between the germline ends. The CDR3 has 16 amino acids. The V gene's germline CDR1 is SGHTA and CDR2 FQGTGA. CDR3 coding DNA: TGTGCCAGCAGCTTAAGGGGGCTAGCACCCTTGGATACGCAGTATTTT. Its translation is CASSLRGLAPLDTQYF.

This clonotype was counted ten times or more. The chain has TRBV6-6 and TRBJ2-1; TRBD1 might be the D (7 bases). The germline CDR1 and CDR2 sequences are MNHNY and SVGAGI (reference sequence). V lost 2 bases and J lost 6, with 11 bases in between. The CDR3 sequence is 14 residues long. CDR3 DNA sequence: TGTGCCAGCAGTTACAGCAGGGGGGCCAATGAGCAGTTCTTC. Translating gives CASSYSRGANEQFF.

The sample holds a few counts of this clonotype. The chain employs TRBV6-2 or TRBV6-3 and TRBJ2-1; D remains ambiguous. From germline, CDR1 is MNHEY and CDR2 SVGEGT. The CDR3 sequence is 18 residues long. V lost 7 bases, J lost 2 bases, and 24 bases lay in between. This CDR3 reads CASNLKAPTFAPYNEQFF. CDR3 nucleotides: TGTGCCAGCAATCTAAAGGCACCGACTTTCGCTCCCTACAATGAGCAGTTCTTC.

In this sample, this clonotype turned up many times. The J gene is TRBJ2-3, the V gene TRBV7-8; D is undetermined. V gave up 5 bases and J gave up 6 bases, with 12 bases separating them. Per the germline V gene, CDR1 is SGHVS and CDR2 is FQNEAQ. The CDR3 has 13 amino acids. This CDR3 is CASSLGAGDTQYF. CDR3 in DNA: TGTGCCAGCAGCCTCGGAGCTGGGGATACGCAGTATTTT.

This clonotype was seen ten or more times. This chain uses TRBV7-2 with TRBJ2-1; 11 nucleotides agree with TRBD2. Per germline, CDR1 SGHTA and CDR2 FQGNSA. Germline trimming cut 1 base from V and 15 bases from J; bases unmatched to any gene: 2. CDR3 length equals 12 residues. The CDR3 DNA sequence: TGTGCCAGCAGCTTAGGGCTAGCGGGAGGGTTCTTC. Its translation: CASSLGLAGGFF. Complete variable domain (other parts from reference TRBV7-2 and TRBJ2-1): GAGVSQSPSNKVTEKGKDVELRCDPISGHTALYWYRQSLGQGLEFLIYFQGNSAPDKSGLPSDRFSAERTGGSVSTLTIQRTQQEDSAVYLCASSLGLAGGFFGPGTRLTVL.

This clonotype has just a few counts. This chain's CDR3 is CASSLAGGPTDTQYF. The CDR3 DNA sequence: TGTGCCAGCAGCTTAGCAGGGGGACCCACAGATACGCAGTATTTT. The genes are TRBV7-2 and TRBJ2-3; weak D call: TRBD1 (6 bases). The V end was cut by 0 bases, the J end by 2 bases, with 9 bases between. CDR3 length equals 15 residues. CDR1 and CDR2 from the germline V gene are SGHTA and FQGNSA.

The chain uses TRBV7-9 and TRBJ2-7; the D gene is possibly TRBD1 (6 bases). The CDR3 runs 13 residues. Germline V gene sequence: CDR1 SEHNR, CDR2 FQNEAQ (reference sequence). The ends were cut back, 5 bases at V and 7 bases at J, with 15 bases in the middle. CDR3 in DNA: TGTGCCAGCAGCCTCCCGACAGGTCCGGAGCAGTACTTC. Translated: CASSLPTGPEQYF.

The rearrangement joins TRBV19 to TRBJ1-1; D not resolved. V lost 3 bases and J 5 bases, leaving 10 bases between the germline ends. The CDR3 extends over 13 amino acids. CDR1 is LNHDA, CDR2 SQIVND, per germline (reference sequence). The CDR3 loop reads CASSIGERTEAFF. As DNA, the CDR3 is TGTGCCAGTAGTATTGGGGAAAGGACTGAAGCTTTCTTT.

The sample holds many counts of this clonotype. The chain couples TRBV7-2 to TRBJ2-3; tentatively, D is TRBD1 (7 bases). The CDR3 length is 13 residues. V shed 5 bases and J shed 5 bases, with 11 bases lying between them. From germline, CDR1 is SGHTA and CDR2 FQGNSA. Written as DNA, the CDR3 is TGTGCCAGCAGCCCAGGGGGGATAGATACGCAGTATTTT. Protein product: CASSPGGIDTQYF. Full variable domain (rest looked up from reference TRBV7-2 and TRBJ2-3): GAGVSQSPSNKVTEKGKDVELRCDPISGHTALYWYRQSLGQGLEFLIYFQGNSAPDKSGLPSDRFSAERTGGSVSTLTIQRTQQEDSAVYLCASSPGGIDTQYFGPGTRLTVL.

There are a few counts of this clonotype. This rearrangement joins TRBV7-2 to TRBJ1-5, with TRBD1 as a possible D gene (6 bases). The germline V and J ends were trimmed by 5 bases and 3 bases, with 14 bases remaining between them. The CDR3 contains 15 residues. Germline V gives CDR1 SGHTA, CDR2 FQGNSA. In DNA form, the CDR3 reads TGTGCCAGCAGCACAAACAGGGCGGTCAATCAGCCCCAGCATTTT. It translates to CASSTNRAVNQPQHF.

The chain combines TRBV6-2 or TRBV6-3 with TRBJ2-1; D not resolved. V was cut by 0 bases and J by 10 bases, with 10 bases left in between. This CDR3 is 13 amino acids long. CDR1 and CDR2 from the germline V gene are MNHEY and SVGEGT. In DNA form, the CDR3 reads TGTGCCAGCAGTTACTCTGTAGCCGTAGAGCAGTTCTTC. Amino acids: CASSYSVAVEQFF.